A single TCR beta chain is shown here with its context. This entry comes from a study of blood T cell repertoires in COVID-19. Study-wide background: Samples taken during acute and convalescent COVID-19 were collected in the United States, Italy and Spain. From T cells, B-cell-depleted T cells, or PBMCs came the material, which was cDNA or gDNA.

Germline-derived CDR1 and CDR2 are MNHNS and SASEGT. The CDR3 runs to 15 residues. V lost 2 bases to trimming and J lost 7 bases, with 15 bases between them. Authors' methods: Scientists estimated how many nucleated cells there were by amplifying reference gene primers. Measured with immunoSEQ multiplex PCR; TCRdb has only the in-frame clones, and not every one. V and J calls and clone size are those listed in that table; D and trimming were worked out from the DNA. The table shows 200,000 to 300,000 clones, with around 86% occurring only once. The sample comprised peripheral blood. This sequence joins TRBV6-1 and TRBJ2-1; D may be TRBD1 (5 bases). The sequence came from a middle-aged man who had recovered from COVID-19. CDR3 loop: CASSERLTSGNEQFF. CDR3 nucleotide sequence: TGTGCCAGCAGTGAACGGTTAACTTCAGGGAATGAGCAGTTCTTC.